These 22 T cell receptor beta chains share one sample of origin, sequenced in a study of blood T cell repertoires in COVID-19. The assay was immunoSEQ multiplex PCR, and TCRdb's table has in-frame clones only and misses some. The sample records 90,000 to 130,000 clones, 71% being singletons. What was sequenced was peripheral blood. These receptors were taken from a woman aged 40 to 50 with acute or convalescent COVID-19.

The chain is built from TRBV7-9 and TRBJ2-1; 7 bases align to TRBD1. J lost 4 bases, V lost 1 base, and 4 bases had no gene match. CDR1 and CDR2 from the germline V gene are SEHNR and FQNEAQ (reference sequence). This CDR3 comprises 15 residues. The CDR3 nucleotides read TGTGCCAGCAGCTTAGACACAGGGGTTTACAATGAGCAGTTCTTC. This codes for CASSLDTGVYNEQFF.

The chain joins TRBV5-1 to TRBJ2-7; 8 bases align to TRBD1. Losses at the gene ends were 3 bases for V and 3 bases for J; bases not matched to a gene: 5. Germline V gene lookup returns CDR1 SGHRS and CDR2 YFSETQ. The length of the CDR3 is 14 residues. The CDR3 is CASSSQGQGYEQYF. For the CDR3, the DNA is TGCGCCAGCAGCTCTCAAGGACAGGGCTACGAGCAGTACTTC. The entire variable domain, with the rest obtained from reference TRBV5-1 and TRBJ2-7, is as follows: KAGVTQTPRYLIKTRGQQVTLSCSPISGHRSVSWYQQTPGQGLQFLFEYFSETQRNKGNFPGRFSGRQFSNSRSEMNVSTLELGDSALYLCASSSQGQGYEQYFGPGTRLTVT.

The chain uses TRBV9 and TRBJ2-5; D may be TRBD2 (7 bases). The germline V gene encodes CDR1 SGDLS and CDR2 YYNGEE. The V end was cut by 4 bases, the J end by 4 bases, with 20 bases between. The CDR3 consists of 16 residues. DNA for the CDR3: TGTGCCAGCAGCTCCGAAGGGGGGGGTGTGGGAGAGACCCAGTACTTC. Translation: CASSSEGGGVGETQYF.

This clone was seen once. The chain uses TRBV7-6 and TRBJ2-2; perhaps TRBD2 as D (7 bases). Looked up from germline, CDR1 is SGHVS and CDR2 is FNYEAQ. CDR3 size: 15 residues. V was clipped by 1 base and J by 6 bases, with 12 bases between them. The CDR3 is CASSLGGGLPGELFF. Here the CDR3 DNA reads TGTGCCAGCAGCTTAGGGGGGGGCCTCCCCGGGGAGCTGTTTTTT.

This clone appeared once. The genes are TRBV18 and TRBJ1-5; D might be TRBD1 (6 bases). V was cut by 3 bases and J by 8 bases, with 17 bases left in between. The germline gives CDR1 KGHSH, CDR2 LQKENI. The CDR3 extends over 15 amino acids. CDR3 coding DNA: TGTGCCAGCTCACCTGGTGGTACAGGGAGGGAGCCCCAGCATTTT. Translation: CASSPGGTGREPQHF.

The chain employs TRBV5-1 and TRBJ2-3, with 9 bases aligning to TRBD1. CDR1 and CDR2 (germline): SGHRS, YFSETQ. J was trimmed by 5 bases and V by 2 bases; bases with no gene match: 6. The length of the CDR3 is 15 residues. DNA for the CDR3: TGCGCCAGCAGCTTCGGGACAGGGAGTGGAGATACGCAGTATTTT. This gives the protein CASSFGTGSGDTQYF. Supplemented by reference TRBV5-1 and TRBJ2-3, the full variable domain reads KAGVTQTPRYLIKTRGQQVTLSCSPISGHRSVSWYQQTPGQGLQFLFEYFSETQRNKGNFPGRFSGRQFSNSRSEMNVSTLELGDSALYLCASSFGTGSGDTQYFGPGTRLTVL.

This sequence joins TRBV5-6 and TRBJ1-1, with 8 bases lining up with TRBD1. V trimming: 3 bases; J trimming: 1 base; junction bases outside the gene matches: 2. This CDR3 is 14 amino acids long. CDR1 and CDR2 (germline): SGHDT, YYEEEE. The CDR3 DNA reads TGTGCCAGCAGCTCGGGACAGGCGAACACTGAAGCTTTCTTT. It codes for CASSSGQANTEAFF.

This clone showed up just a few times. The chain combines TRBV4-3 with TRBJ1-4, with D possibly being TRBD1 (6 bases). V was pared by 5 bases and J by 5 bases, with 15 bases between. The CDR3 has 15 residues. Germline lookup yields CDR1 LGHNA and CDR2 YSLEER. CDR3 loop: CASSSLDRSNEKLFF. CDR3 DNA sequence: TGCGCCAGCAGCTCATTGGACAGATCAAATGAAAAACTGTTTTTT.

The genes are TRBV4-2 and TRBJ2-5; TRBD2 agrees at 10 bases. J lost 0 bases, V lost 5 bases, and 12 bases had no gene match. The V gene's germline CDR1 is LGHNA and CDR2 YNFKEQ. The length of the CDR3 is 18 residues. The CDR3 protein is CASSFGWTSGSYQETQYF. For the CDR3, the DNA is TGTGCCAGCAGCTTTGGCTGGACTAGCGGCTCGTACCAAGAGACCCAGTACTTC.

The DNA for the CDR3 is TGTGCCAGCAGCGTAGAGGGGACAGGGCGCGAGCAGTACTTC. Translation: CASSVEGTGREQYF. The genes are TRBV9 and TRBJ2-7, with TRBD1 identical over 9 bases. The CDR3 contains 14 residues. Germline CDR1 is SGDLS and CDR2 is YYNGEE. The V segment lost 0 bases and the J segment 6 bases; nucleotides outside the gene matches: 4.

The rearrangement uses TRBV3-1 (or the pseudogene TRBV3-2) and TRBJ2-2; no firm D call. Germline V gene data show CDR1 as LGHDT and CDR2 as YNNKEL (reference sequence). The V gene lost 0 bases and the J gene lost 4 bases, with 3 bases spanning the gap. CDR3 length: 13 amino acids. The CDR3 DNA reads TGTGCCAGCAGCCAAGATCTCACCGGGGAGCTGTTTTTT. It is translated as CASSQDLTGELFF.

The chain carries TRBV1 and TRBJ1-5. TRBV1 counts as a pseudogene. The CDR3 is 17 residues long. The CDR3 DNA is TGCACCAGCAGCCAAGACCCGACTTCCATGAGCAATCAGCCCCAGCATTTT. Protein: CTSSQDPTSMSNQPQHF.

CDR3 sequence reads: CASSFNREDTEAFF. CDR3 nucleotide sequence: TGTGCCAGCAGCTTTAACAGGGAAGACACTGAAGCTTTCTTT. This chain connects TRBV11-2 to TRBJ1-1; D is perhaps TRBD1 (6 bases). Germline-derived CDR1 and CDR2 are SGHAT and FQNNGV. V lost 3 bases and J 3 bases, leaving 11 bases between the germline ends. The CDR3 is 14 amino acids.

The DNA of the CDR3 is TGTGCCAGCAGCTGGAGACTAGCGCAAGGGGTCGGGGAGCTGTTTTTT. Amino acids: CASSWRLAQGVGELFF. V gene TRBV13 combines with J gene TRBJ2-2, with 8 bases identical to TRBD2. Losses at the gene ends were 4 bases for V and 7 bases for J; bases not matched to a gene: 11. Germline values: CDR1 PRHDT, CDR2 FYEKMQ (reference sequence). The CDR3 has 16 amino acids.

The V gene is TRBV5-4, the J gene TRBJ1-3; maybe TRBD1 (5 bases). The CDR3 contains 14 residues. V lost 2 bases, J lost 4 bases, and 10 bases lay in between. CDR1 SGHNT and CDR2 YYREEE come from the germline V gene (reference sequence). In nucleotides, the CDR3 is TGTGCCAGCAGCTTAACAGGAGCCGGAAACACCATATATTTT. This encodes CASSLTGAGNTIYF.

The gene calls are TRBV5-5 and TRBJ2-1; TRBD2 matches at 8 bases. Germline assignment: CDR1 SGHKS and CDR2 YYEKEE (reference sequence). The junction had 9 bases not matched to a gene; V was cut back by 0 bases and J by 10 bases. This CDR3 contains 15 residues. CDR3 amino acids: CASSLEVGGGREQFF. In DNA, the CDR3 is TGTGCCAGCAGCTTGGAGGTCGGGGGGGGCCGGGAGCAGTTCTTC.

This clone was seen a few times. This chain links TRBV5-5 with TRBJ1-4, with D perhaps TRBD1 (6 bases). Germline V gene data show CDR1 as SGHKS and CDR2 as YYEKEE (reference sequence). Trimming removed 0 bases at V and 7 bases at J, with 10 bases between. CDR3 length: 14 residues. In DNA, the CDR3 is TGTGCCAGCAGCTTGGGGGGGCCGGGTGAAAAACTGTTTTTT. It translates to CASSLGGPGEKLFF.

The chain is built from TRBV10-3 and TRBJ1-2, with D possibly matching TRBD1 (6 bases). The CDR3 runs to 13 residues. The V gene lost 9 bases and the J gene lost 5 bases, with 16 bases spanning the gap. Germline CDR1 reads ENHRY; CDR2 reads SYGVKD. The CDR3 DNA follows: TGTGCCATTTCCGAGGGGGATGATTATGGCTACACCTTC. Translation: CAISEGDDYGYTF.

The chain is built from TRBV5-1 and TRBJ2-5; TRBD1 matches 7 bases. Germline CDR1 SGHRS, CDR2 YFSETQ. Losses at the gene ends were 4 bases for V and 2 bases for J; bases not matched to a gene: 14. The CDR3 runs 17 residues. CDR3 in amino acids: CASSLTPTGRLQETQYF. The CDR3 DNA is TGCGCCAGCAGCCTCACCCCGACAGGGCGCCTACAAGAGACCCAGTACTTC.

The chain links TRBV5-4 to TRBJ2-7; 9 bases are a match to TRBD1. CDR1 is SGHNT and CDR2 is YYREEE in the germline V gene (reference sequence). This CDR3 contains 16 residues. Trimming at V came to 4 bases and at J to 7 bases, leaving 15 bases not matched to a gene. The CDR3 nucleotides are TGTGCCAGCAGCGGGCCGAGACAGGGGGTTGCGGGGGAGCAGTACTTC. Translating gives CASSGPRQGVAGEQYF.

CDR3 DNA sequence: TGTGCCTGGAGCAGGAACAGGGCGAACTATGGCTACACCTTC. This translates into CAWSRNRANYGYTF. The gene calls are TRBV30 and TRBJ1-2; TRBD1 is a possible D gene (6 bases). Trimming shortened V by 3 bases and J by 2 bases, and 13 bases separated the two germline ends. The CDR3 has 14 amino acids. Germline V gives CDR1 GTSNPN, CDR2 SVGIG (reference sequence).

This clone came up a few times. V and J are TRBV7-3 and TRBJ2-1, with 11 positions matching TRBD2. V shed 2 bases, J shed 9 bases, and the junction held 9 bases outside the gene matches. The CDR3 contains 16 residues. Germline values: CDR1 SGHTA, CDR2 FQGTGA. The CDR3 region is CASSLQPSGGSSEQFF. CDR3 in DNA: TGTGCCAGCAGCTTACAGCCTAGCGGGGGGTCGAGTGAGCAGTTCTTC.